Following are 27 T cell receptor beta chains from one sample sequenced in a study of blood T cell repertoires in COVID-19 (dated by TCRdb to between 2020 and 2021). Library generation was performed with the immunoSEQ multiplex PCR assay. TCRdb's version of the immuneACCESS table is confined to in-frame rearrangements and falls short of the full clone set. An unresolved V gene accounts for under half of the shortfall where checked; the remainder is of unknown origin. Here the sample has around 270,000 clones; around 85% occur a single time. The ten largest account for around 4.5% of the sample. Sequenced material: PBMCs or T cells enriched from blood (not recorded which). Receptors originate from a woman aged 25 to 39 who had recovered from COVID-19.

The V gene is TRBV3-1 (or the pseudogene TRBV3-2), the J gene TRBJ2-6, with 8 bases aligning to TRBD2. V shed 4 bases and J 0 bases; nucleotides not matched to a gene: 5. Germline V gene lookup returns CDR1 LGHDT and CDR2 YNNKEL (reference sequence). The CDR3 is 17 residues long. In nucleotides, the CDR3 is TGTGCCAGCAGCCGAATAGCGGGACACTCTGGGGCCAACGTCCTGACTTTC. It codes for CASSRIAGHSGANVLTF.

The chain carries TRBV9 and TRBJ2-5, with 10 bases aligning to TRBD2. V dropped 3 bases and J dropped 1; count of bases not matched to a gene: 12. Germline CDR1 reads SGDLS; CDR2 reads YYNGEE. The length of the CDR3 is 18 residues. For the CDR3, the DNA is TGTGCCAGCAGCGGATCTAGCGGGAGAGAGGTTATCCAAGAGACCCAGTACTTC. This codes for CASSGSSGREVIQETQYF.

This clone came up once. The CDR3 sequence: CASRIQGNEKLFF. As DNA, the CDR3 is TGCGCCAGCAGGATTCAGGGAAATGAAAAACTGTTTTTT. The genes are TRBV5-1 and TRBJ1-4; a weak D match, TRBD1 (5 bases). Germline values: CDR1 SGHRS, CDR2 YFSETQ. V was pared by 5 bases and J by 5 bases, with 10 bases between. This CDR3 spans 13 amino acids.

To note about this clone: This sample also contains other DNA sequences that code for the same CDR3. The chain employs TRBV20-1 and TRBJ1-2; D call uncertain. CDR1 is DFQATT and CDR2 is SNEGSKA in the germline V gene (reference sequence). Trimming pared 3 bases from V and 6 bases from J, leaving 8 bases between. This CDR3 has 11 amino acids. DNA for the CDR3: TGCAGTGCTAGTCGCGGGGATGGCTACACCTTC. Residues: CSASRGDGYTF.

This chain connects TRBV7-9 to TRBJ1-2; D unclear. This CDR3 has 15 residues. Per germline, CDR1 SEHNR and CDR2 FQNEAQ (reference sequence). V shed 5 bases and J shed 3 bases, with 16 bases lying between them. CDR3 amino acids: CASSTREGRYYGYTF. CDR3 coding DNA: TGTGCCAGCAGCACACGAGAGGGTCGGTACTATGGCTACACCTTC.

This rearrangement joins TRBV7-2 to TRBJ2-3; 8 bases fit TRBD2. The J segment lost 2 bases and the V segment lost 2 bases, leaving 9 bases of the junction unmatched. Germline lookup yields CDR1 SGHTA and CDR2 FQGNSA. The CDR3 is 17 residues long. CDR3 residues: CASSLSGGGPSTDTQYF. The CDR3 DNA reads as TGTGCCAGCAGCTTATCCGGCGGGGGGCCGTCCACAGATACGCAGTATTTT. Combining the CDR3 with reference TRBV7-2 and TRBJ2-3 gives the whole variable domain GAGVSQSPSNKVTEKGKDVELRCDPISGHTALYWYRQSLGQGLEFLIYFQGNSAPDKSGLPSDRFSAERTGGSVSTLTIQRTQQEDSAVYLCASSLSGGGPSTDTQYFGPGTRLTVL.

This chain joins TRBV10-3 and TRBJ2-7, with 9 bases matching TRBD1. The ends lost 6 bases at V and 2 bases at J; junction bases unmatched: 2. This CDR3 is 13 amino acids long. Germline V gene data show CDR1 as ENHRY and CDR2 as SYGVKD. CDR3 in amino acids: CAISGQGPYEQYF. CDR3 in DNA: TGTGCCATCAGCGGACAGGGGCCCTACGAGCAGTACTTC.

The chain uses TRBV27 and TRBJ1-1; the match to TRBD1 covers 11 bases. The CDR3 is 15 amino acids. Per germline, CDR1 MNHEY and CDR2 SMNVEV (reference sequence). Losses at the gene ends were 7 bases for V and 4 bases for J; bases not matched to a gene: 8. CDR3 nucleotides: TGTGCCAGCAAGGACGGACAGGGGGCCCCCACTGAAGCTTTCTTT. The encoded protein is CASKDGQGAPTEAFF.

The J gene is TRBJ2-1, the V gene TRBV5-1; tentative D call: TRBD2 (6 bases). This CDR3 spans 15 amino acids. CDR1 and CDR2 (germline): SGHRS, YFSETQ. V was cut by 5 bases and J by 4 bases, with 16 bases left in between. The CDR3 region is CASRNGSGYYNEQFF. CDR3 sequence (DNA): TGCGCCAGCAGAAATGGTAGCGGCTATTACAATGAGCAGTTCTTC.

V and J are TRBV5-1 and TRBJ2-1, with D possibly matching TRBD1 (6 bases). CDR3 size: 14 residues. V dropped 0 bases and J dropped 8 bases, with 12 bases sitting between them. Germline values: CDR1 SGHRS, CDR2 YFSETQ. The CDR3 protein is CASSLGYYRDEQFF. In nucleotides, the CDR3 is TGCGCCAGCAGCTTGGGTTATTACAGGGATGAGCAGTTCTTC. The full variable domain, rest sourced from reference TRBV5-1 and TRBJ2-1, is KAGVTQTPRYLIKTRGQQVTLSCSPISGHRSVSWYQQTPGQGLQFLFEYFSETQRNKGNFPGRFSGRQFSNSRSEMNVSTLELGDSALYLCASSLGYYRDEQFFGPGTRLTVL.

V usage is TRBV19 and J usage is TRBJ1-1; no clear D gene. This CDR3 region has 15 residues. Germline CDR1 is LNHDA and CDR2 is SQIVND (reference sequence). V was shortened by 3 bases and J by 3 bases, with 14 bases between the two germline ends. The CDR3 spells CASSMISRRHTEAFF. In DNA, the CDR3 is TGTGCCAGTAGTATGATCTCACGGAGGCACACTGAAGCTTTCTTT.

This chain links TRBV5-4 with TRBJ2-7; tentative D call: TRBD1 (5 bases). The germline V and J ends were trimmed by 2 bases and 0 bases, with 9 bases remaining between them. The CDR3 extends over 14 amino acids. CDR1 and CDR2 from the germline V gene are SGHNT and YYREEE (reference sequence). CDR3 residues: CASSLFDSSYEQYF. CDR3 bases: TGTGCCAGCAGCTTATTTGACAGCTCCTACGAGCAGTACTTC. The full variable domain, with the rest looked up from reference TRBV5-4 and TRBJ2-7, is ETGVTQSPTHLIKTRGQQVTLRCSSQSGHNTVSWYQQALGQGPQFIFQYYREEENGRGNFPPRFSGLQFPNYSSELNVNALELDDSALYLCASSLFDSSYEQYFGPGTRLTVT.

The chain has TRBV27 and TRBJ2-3; TRBD2 aligns across 7 bases. CDR1 MNHEY and CDR2 SMNVEV come from the germline V gene (reference sequence). J was trimmed by 0 bases and V by 4 bases; bases with no gene match: 19. This CDR3 is built from 20 residues. The chain's CDR3 is CASSSRPTLRRGESTDTQYF. The DNA for the CDR3 is TGTGCCAGCAGTTCCCGACCTACTCTCCGCCGGGGGGAAAGCACAGATACGCAGTATTTT.

The chain uses TRBV21-1 and TRBJ1-3; TRBD1 reflects the table's D call only, with no check against the DNA. TRBV21-1 is termed a pseudogene. The CDR3 is made up of 14 amino acids. CDR3 sequence: CASNRTGEGNTIYF. DNA of the CDR3: TGTGCCAGCAACCGGACAGGGGAGGGTAACACCATATATTTT.

The rearrangement joins TRBV15 to TRBJ2-3, with 9 positions matching TRBD1. The CDR3 loop spans 16 amino acids. With V trimmed by 3 bases and J by 4 bases, 8 bases remained unmatched. CDR1 LNHNV and CDR2 YYDKDF come from the germline V gene (reference sequence). In DNA form, the CDR3 reads TGTGCCACCAGCAGGGGGACAGGGAGGAATGCAGATACGCAGTATTTT. It specifies CATSRGTGRNADTQYF.

The gene calls are TRBV7-9 and TRBJ2-7; 8 nucleotides agree with TRBD2. V was clipped by 0 bases and J by 2 bases; unmatched bases: 0. This CDR3 comprises 14 residues. Germline V gene lookup returns CDR1 SEHNR and CDR2 FQNEAQ (reference sequence). CDR3: CASSLAGLAYEQYF. CDR3 coding DNA: TGTGCCAGCAGCTTAGCGGGACTAGCCTACGAGCAGTACTTC.

The chain joins TRBV18 to TRBJ2-7; 8 nucleotides agree with TRBD2. The ends lost 3 bases at V and 5 bases at J; junction bases unmatched: 18. The CDR3 has 18 amino acids. Germline V CDR1 and CDR2: KGHSH, LQKENI. CDR3 coding DNA: TGTGCCAGCTCACCCCTCCCTCTGTCCGGGAGGGCCATCCACGAGCAGTACTTC. As protein: CASSPLPLSGRAIHEQYF.

The table lists this clone with a count of one. The chain recombines TRBV5-4 with TRBJ2-1; TRBD2 agrees at 12 bases. The germline V gene has CDR1 SGHNT and CDR2 YYREEE (reference sequence). CDR3 length equals 19 residues. V trimming: 4 bases; J trimming: 8 bases; junction bases outside the gene matches: 19. The DNA for the CDR3 is TGTGCCAGCAGCCCACCCTGGTCTAGCGGGAGGGGACGGGGGGATGAGCAGTTCTTC. It translates to CASSPPWSSGRGRGDEQFF. Looking up the rest from reference TRBV5-4 and TRBJ2-1 gives the full variable domain: ETGVTQSPTHLIKTRGQQVTLRCSSQSGHNTVSWYQQALGQGPQFIFQYYREEENGRGNFPPRFSGLQFPNYSSELNVNALELDDSALYLCASSPPWSSGRGRGDEQFFGPGTRLTVL.

This sequence joins TRBV10-2 and TRBJ1-4; D call uncertain. CDR1 is WSHSY and CDR2 is SAAADI in the germline V gene. V lost 10 bases and J lost 0, with 6 bases in between. CDR3 length: 12 amino acids. CDR3 in DNA: TGCGCCACCGCGGCAACTAATGAAAAACTGTTTTTT. Translated: CATAATNEKLFF.

This chain links TRBV7-9 with TRBJ2-7, with 7 bases matching TRBD1. J lost 6 bases, V lost 1 base, and 3 bases had no gene match. Germline CDR1 and CDR2: SEHNR and FQNEAQ (reference sequence). CDR3 length: 13 residues. The CDR3 sequence is CASSLDSGGEQYF. CDR3 in DNA: TGTGCCAGCAGCTTAGATTCAGGGGGCGAGCAGTACTTC.

V gene TRBV12-5 combines with J gene TRBJ2-2; 9 bases agree with TRBD1. With V trimmed by 8 bases and J by 7 bases, 8 bases remained unmatched. The CDR3 is made up of 14 amino acids. Germline lookup yields CDR1 LGHNT and CDR2 FRNRAP. CDR3 protein: CASTGQGLIGELFF. The CDR3, as DNA: TGTGCTAGTACGGGACAGGGCTTAATCGGGGAGCTGTTTTTT.

The chain couples TRBV14 to TRBJ1-1; D is possibly TRBD1 (5 bases). This CDR3 contains 13 residues. Germline lookup yields CDR1 SGHDN and CDR2 FVKESK. V lost 4 bases and J lost 10, with 16 bases in between. CDR3: CASSPRFSTAAFF. The CDR3 DNA reads TGTGCCAGCAGCCCAAGGTTCTCGACAGCAGCTTTCTTT.

The CDR3 reads CATSVQGAASLNYGYTF. The CDR3 bases are TGTGCCACCAGCGTACAGGGTGCAGCCTCGCTTAACTATGGCTACACCTTC. This chain joins TRBV15 and TRBJ1-2, with D perhaps TRBD1 (6 bases). Germline-derived CDR1 and CDR2 are LNHNV and YYDKDF (reference sequence). This CDR3 has 17 residues. V gave up 5 bases and J gave up 1 base, with 20 bases separating them.

The J gene is TRBJ2-1, the V gene TRBV10-3, with D possibly TRBD2 on 5 matching bases. With 2 bases removed from V and 3 bases from J, the gap between germline ends came to 11 bases. The germline V gene has CDR1 ENHRY and CDR2 SYGVKD. This CDR3 spans 15 amino acids. The CDR3 DNA is TGTGCCATCAGTGAGACTGGGAGTCTCTACAATGAGCAGTTCTTC. It is translated as CAISETGSLYNEQFF.

The CDR3 loop is CAWSVGLVAGASTDTQYF. CDR3 sequence (DNA): TGTGCCTGGAGTGTAGGGTTGGTAGCGGGGGCCTCCACAGATACGCAGTATTTT. The chain recombines TRBV30 with TRBJ2-3, with TRBD2 identical over 9 bases. The V gene's germline CDR1 is GTSNPN and CDR2 SVGIG (reference sequence). This CDR3 has 18 residues. V was clipped by 0 bases and J by 2 bases; unmatched bases: 12.

The chain links TRBV6-5 to TRBJ1-5; D call uncertain. This CDR3 spans 13 amino acids. Germline CDR1 MNHEY, CDR2 SVGAGI. Trimming took off 0 bases at V and 5 bases at J, with 5 bases between the two ends. This chain's CDR3 is CASSYSADQPQHF. The CDR3 nucleotides are TGTGCCAGCAGTTACTCGGCTGATCAGCCCCAGCATTTT.

The chain recombines TRBV28 with TRBJ2-3, with 9 bases lining up with TRBD2. In germline, CDR1 is MDHEN, CDR2 SYDVKM. Trimming removed 6 bases from V and 4 bases from J; junction bases left unmatched: 14. The CDR3 runs 17 residues. CDR3 sequence reads: CASSGRLGSGGPDTQYF. DNA of the CDR3: TGTGCCAGCAGCGGACGTCTGGGTAGCGGGGGTCCAGATACGCAGTATTTT. The variable domain in full, with the rest retrieved from reference TRBV28 and TRBJ2-3, is DVKVTQSSRYLVKRTGEKVFLECVQDMDHENMFWYRQDPGLGLRLIYFSYDVKMKEKGDIPEGYSVSREKKERFSLILESASTNQTSMYLCASSGRLGSGGPDTQYFGPGTRLTVL.